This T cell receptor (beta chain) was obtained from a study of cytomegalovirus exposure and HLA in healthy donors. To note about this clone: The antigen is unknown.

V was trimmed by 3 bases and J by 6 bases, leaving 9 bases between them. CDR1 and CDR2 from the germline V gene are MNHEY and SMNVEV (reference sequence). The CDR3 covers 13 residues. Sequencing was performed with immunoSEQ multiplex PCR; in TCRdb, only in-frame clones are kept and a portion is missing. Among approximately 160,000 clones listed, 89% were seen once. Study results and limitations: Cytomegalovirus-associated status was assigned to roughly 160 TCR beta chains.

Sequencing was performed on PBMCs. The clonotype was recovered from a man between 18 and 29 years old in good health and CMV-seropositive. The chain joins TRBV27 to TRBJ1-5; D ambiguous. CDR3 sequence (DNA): TGTGCCAGCAGTTTTACGAGGTTTCAGCCCCAGCATTTT. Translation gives CASSFTRFQPQHF.